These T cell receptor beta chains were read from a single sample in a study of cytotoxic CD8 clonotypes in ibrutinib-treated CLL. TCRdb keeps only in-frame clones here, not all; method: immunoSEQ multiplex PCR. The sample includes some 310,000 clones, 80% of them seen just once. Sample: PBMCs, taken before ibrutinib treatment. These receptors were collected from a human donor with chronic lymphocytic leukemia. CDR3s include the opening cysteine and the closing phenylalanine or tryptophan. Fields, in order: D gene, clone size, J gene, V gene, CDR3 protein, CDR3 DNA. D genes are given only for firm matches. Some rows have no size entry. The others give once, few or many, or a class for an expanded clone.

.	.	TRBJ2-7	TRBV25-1	CATGTLVYEQYF	TGTGCCACAGGGACACTAGTCTACGAGCAGTACTTC
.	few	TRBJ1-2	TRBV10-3	CAARHGQRDGYTF	TGTGCCGCTAGACATGGCCAACGTGATGGCTACACCTTC
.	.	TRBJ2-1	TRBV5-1	CASTPGRPYNEQFF	TGCGCCAGCACTCCAGGGCGGCCCTACAATGAGCAGTTCTTC
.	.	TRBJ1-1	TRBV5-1	CASSSQANTEAFF	TGCGCCAGCAGCTCACAGGCTAACACTGAAGCTTTCTTT
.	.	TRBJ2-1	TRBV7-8	CASSPTGAQGNNEQFF	TGTGCCAGCAGCCCAACAGGAGCGCAAGGAAACAATGAGCAGTTCTTC
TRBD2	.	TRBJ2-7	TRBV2	CASRSPGGAYEQYF	TGTGCCAGCCGCTCCCCCGGGGGGGCGTACGAGCAGTACTTC
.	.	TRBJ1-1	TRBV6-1	CASRGQPNTEAFF	TGTGCCAGCAGGGGACAACCGAACACTGAAGCTTTCTTT
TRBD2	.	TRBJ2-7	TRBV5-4	CASSVGTSGRARKQYF	TGTGCCAGCAGCGTAGGGACTAGCGGGAGGGCCCGTAAGCAGTACTTC
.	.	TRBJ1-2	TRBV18	CASSVGYGYTF	TGTGCCAGCTCAGTAGGGTATGGCTACACCTTC
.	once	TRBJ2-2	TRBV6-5	CASSYSPTQNTGELFF	TGTGCCAGCAGTTACTCGCCAACCCAGAACACCGGGGAGCTGTTTTTT
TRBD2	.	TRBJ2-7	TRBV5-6	CASTPAGRDEQYF	TGTGCCAGCACCCCTGCGGGGAGGGATGAGCAGTACTTC
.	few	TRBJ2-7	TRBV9	CASSGTTYEQYF	TGTGCCAGCAGCGGGACAACCTACGAGCAGTACTTC
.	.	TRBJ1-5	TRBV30	CAWSVHGSIGGFQPQHF	TGTGCCTGGAGTGTACACGGTAGTATCGGGGGTTTTCAGCCCCAGCATTTT
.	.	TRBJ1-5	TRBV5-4	CASSSGGGSNQPQHF	TGTGCCAGCAGCTCTGGGGGAGGGAGCAATCAGCCCCAGCATTTT
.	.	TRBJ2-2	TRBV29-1	CSAGKGLSTGELFF	TGCAGCGCTGGAAAGGGACTTTCAACCGGGGAGCTGTTTTTT
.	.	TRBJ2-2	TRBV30	CAWSLGLVAGELFF	TGTGCCTGGAGTTTGGGGCTGGTGGCCGGGGAGCTGTTTTTT
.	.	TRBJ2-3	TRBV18	CASSPPNLQVNTQYF	TGTGCCAGCTCACCACCAAACCTCCAGGTGAATACGCAGTATTTT
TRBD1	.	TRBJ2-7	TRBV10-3	CAISRGRTGEVYEQYF	TGTGCCATCAGTCGGGGAAGGACAGGGGAGGTCTACGAGCAGTACTTC
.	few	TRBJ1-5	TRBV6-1	CASILTRGYQPQHF	TGTGCCAGCATTCTAACCAGAGGGTATCAGCCCCAGCATTTT
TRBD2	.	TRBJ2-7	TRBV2	CASSKTSGSNYEQYF	TGTGCCAGCAGTAAGACTAGCGGGAGCAACTACGAGCAGTACTTC
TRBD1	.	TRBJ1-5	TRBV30	CAWSGQGPQPQHF	TGTGCCTGGAGTGGACAGGGGCCTCAGCCCCAGCATTTT
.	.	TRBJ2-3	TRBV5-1	CASSLEGVPSTDTQYF	TGCGCCAGCAGCTTGGAAGGAGTTCCTAGCACAGATACGCAGTATTTT
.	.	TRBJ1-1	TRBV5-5	CASSLERDTEAFF	TGTGCCAGCAGCTTGGAAAGGGATACTGAAGCTTTCTTT
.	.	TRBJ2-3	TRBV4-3	CASSQAIDTDTQYF	TGCGCCAGCAGCCAAGCCATCGACACAGATACGCAGTATTTT
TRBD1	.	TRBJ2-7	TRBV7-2	CASSTDRGRLNEQYF	TGTGCCAGCAGCACTGACAGGGGGAGATTAAACGAGCAGTACTTC
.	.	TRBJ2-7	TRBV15	CATSRAAGTYEQYF	TGTGCCACCAGCAGAGCAGCGGGCACCTACGAGCAGTACTTC
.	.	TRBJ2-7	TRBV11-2	CASSSGTTSAF	TGTGCCAGCAGCTCGGGAACGACATCCGCCTTC
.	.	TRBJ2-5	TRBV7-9	CASSLSLGVETQYF	TGTGCCAGCAGCTTATCCCTGGGGGTAGAGACCCAGTACTTC
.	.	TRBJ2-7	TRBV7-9	CASSLDGINGGEQYF	TGTGCCAGCAGCTTAGACGGGATCAATGGTGGCGAGCAGTACTTC
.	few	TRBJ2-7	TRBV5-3	CARSLGLEDPYEQYF	TGTGCCAGAAGCTTGGGTTTAGAGGACCCCTACGAGCAGTACTTC
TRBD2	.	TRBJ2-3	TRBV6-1	CASSERLAGYTDTQYF	TGTGCCAGCAGTGAAAGGCTAGCGGGATACACAGATACGCAGTATTTT
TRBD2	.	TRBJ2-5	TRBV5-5	CASSSLAGVETQYF	TGTGCCAGCAGCTCTCTAGCGGGAGTTGAGACCCAGTACTTC
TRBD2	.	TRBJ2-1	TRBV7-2	CASSITGTSGINEQFF	TGTGCCAGCAGCATTACCGGGACTAGCGGGATTAATGAGCAGTTCTTC
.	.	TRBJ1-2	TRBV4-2	CASSQDTSRGAYGYTF	TGTGCCAGCAGCCAAGATACGTCCAGGGGTGCCTATGGCTACACCTTC
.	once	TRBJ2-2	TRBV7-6	CASSLSGKYTGELFF	TGTGCCAGCAGCTTGTCAGGAAAATACACCGGGGAGCTGTTTTTT
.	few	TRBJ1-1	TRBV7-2	CASSLSHANTEAFF	TGTGCCAGCAGCTTAAGCCATGCGAACACTGAAGCTTTCTTT
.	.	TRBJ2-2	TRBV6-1	CASRASGDSGELFF	TGTGCCAGCAGAGCGTCAGGGGACTCGGGGGAGCTGTTTTTT
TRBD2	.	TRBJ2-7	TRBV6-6	CASSYSSGGYYEQYF	TGTGCCAGCAGTTACTCGTCGGGAGGGTACTACGAGCAGTACTTC
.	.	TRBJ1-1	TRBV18	CASSPPNLSGRMNTEAFF	TGTGCCAGCTCACCACCGAATCTGAGTGGGAGGATGAACACTGAAGCTTTCTTT
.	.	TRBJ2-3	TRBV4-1	CASSQDFPLMGDTQYF	TGCGCCAGCAGCCAAGATTTCCCCCTTATGGGGGATACGCAGTATTTT
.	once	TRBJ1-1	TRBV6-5	CASNGGVNTEAFF	TGTGCCAGCAATGGGGGGGTGAACACTGAAGCTTTCTTT
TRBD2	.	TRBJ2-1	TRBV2	CASSDTGLAGLQSYNEQFF	TGTGCCAGCAGTGATACGGGACTAGCGGGCTTACAATCCTACAATGAGCAGTTCTTC
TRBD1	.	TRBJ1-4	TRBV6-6	CASSYPPDRVGGKLFF	TGTGCCAGCAGTTATCCCCCGGACAGGGTAGGCGGAAAACTGTTTTTT
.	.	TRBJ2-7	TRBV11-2	CASSLVGRGYYEQYF	TGTGCCAGCAGCTTAGTGGGAAGGGGATACTACGAGCAGTACTTC
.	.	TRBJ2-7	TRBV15	CATSRDRARIEQYF	TGTGCCACCAGCAGAGATCGGGCGAGGATAGAGCAGTACTTC
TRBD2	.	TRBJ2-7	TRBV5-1	CASSSRAGDFEQYF	TGCGCCAGCAGCTCGAGGGCGGGGGACTTCGAGCAGTACTTC
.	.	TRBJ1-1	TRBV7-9	CASSTDRKPGEAFF	TGTGCCAGCAGCACCGACAGGAAACCCGGGGAAGCTTTCTTT
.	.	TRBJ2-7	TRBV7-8	CASSLIIYEQYF	TGTGCCAGCAGCTTAATCATCTACGAGCAGTACTTC
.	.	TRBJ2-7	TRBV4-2	CASSLGSREAYEQYF	TGTGCCAGCAGCTTGGGGAGCAGGGAAGCCTACGAGCAGTACTTC
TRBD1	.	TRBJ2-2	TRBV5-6	CASSALDRGSGITGELFF	TGTGCCAGCAGCGCCCTGGACAGGGGATCGGGTATCACCGGGGAGCTGTTTTTT
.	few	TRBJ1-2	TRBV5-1	CASSLGRDNYGYTF	TGCGCCAGCAGCTTGGGCCGGGACAACTATGGCTACACCTTC
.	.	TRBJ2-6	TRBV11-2	CASSLEPLGRPGDGANVLTF	TGTGCCAGCAGCTTAGAGCCATTAGGAAGGCCCGGAGATGGGGCCAACGTCCTGACTTTC
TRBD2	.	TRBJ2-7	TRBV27	CASSQGLEQYF	TGTGCCAGCAGTCAGGGACTAGAGCAGTACTTC
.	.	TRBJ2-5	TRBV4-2	CASSQDLVGERVETQYF	TGTGCCAGCAGCCAAGATTTAGTGGGAGAACGTGTGGAGACCCAGTACTTC
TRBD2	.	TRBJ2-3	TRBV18	CASSLSGRADTDTQYF	TGTGCCAGCTCACTAAGCGGGAGGGCCGACACAGATACGCAGTATTTT
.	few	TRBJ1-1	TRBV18	CASSPLQGDGTEAFF	TGTGCCAGCTCACCACTACAGGGAGATGGCACTGAAGCTTTCTTT
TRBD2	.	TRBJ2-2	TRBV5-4	CASSLAVAGGPTGELFF	TGTGCCAGCAGCTTGGCCGTTGCGGGAGGGCCCACCGGGGAGCTGTTTTTT
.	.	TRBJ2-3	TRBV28	CASSRDTRSTDTQYF	TGTGCCAGCAGCCGGGACACCCGAAGCACAGATACGCAGTATTTT
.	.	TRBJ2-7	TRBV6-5	CASRSLGEQYF	TGTGCCAGCCGTTCCCTCGGGGAGCAGTACTTC
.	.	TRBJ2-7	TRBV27	CASTDWGNYEQYF	TGTGCCAGCACCGACTGGGGGAACTACGAGCAGTACTTC